This T cell receptor beta chain derives from a study of blood T cell repertoires in COVID-19. Study details: Sites in the United States, Italy and Spain provided acute and convalescent COVID-19 samples.

Participants, roughly 18 to 90 years old, spanned fewer than 25 US areas. Measured with immunoSEQ multiplex PCR; TCRdb has only the in-frame clones, and not every one. The table includes approximately 65,000 clones, under 80% detected once. The sequence derives from a woman aged 55-70 years who had been exposed to COVID-19. The sample taken for sequencing was PBMCs or T cells enriched from blood (not recorded which).

The CDR3 spells CASSIAPQGGELFF. CDR3 nucleotides: TGTGCCAGTAGTATAGCCCCGCAGGGCGGGGAGCTGTTTTTT. The V call is TRBV19, the J call TRBJ2-2, with TRBD1 as a possible D gene (5 bases). The CDR3 has 14 residues. Trimming took off 1 base at V and 7 bases at J, with 10 bases between the two ends. Germline V CDR1 and CDR2: LNHDA, SQIVND (reference sequence).